This T cell receptor (beta chain) was found in a study of T cell responses to AZD1222 COVID-19 vaccine. General study findings and limits: Clonal diversity was possibly underestimated, and the donors were mostly white British, with more females.

A remark on this clone: Its cognate antigen is unknown.

Germline CDR1 SNHLY, CDR2 FYNNEI. The junction had 5 bases not matched to a gene; V was cut back by 10 bases and J by 4 bases. The CDR3 has 12 residues. Sequenced by immunoSEQ multiplex PCR; TCRdb stores in-frame clones only, minus some. The sample carries around 100,000 clones, around 87% recorded once. Sequencing was performed on peripheral blood, taken on day 0 of MenACWY control vaccination. V is TRBV2 and J is TRBJ1-2; 8 positions match TRBD1. The sequence was collected from an adult in good health. DNA for the CDR3: TGTGCCACAGGGGGCAGGGGCTATGGCTACACCTTC. As protein: CATGGRGYGYTF.